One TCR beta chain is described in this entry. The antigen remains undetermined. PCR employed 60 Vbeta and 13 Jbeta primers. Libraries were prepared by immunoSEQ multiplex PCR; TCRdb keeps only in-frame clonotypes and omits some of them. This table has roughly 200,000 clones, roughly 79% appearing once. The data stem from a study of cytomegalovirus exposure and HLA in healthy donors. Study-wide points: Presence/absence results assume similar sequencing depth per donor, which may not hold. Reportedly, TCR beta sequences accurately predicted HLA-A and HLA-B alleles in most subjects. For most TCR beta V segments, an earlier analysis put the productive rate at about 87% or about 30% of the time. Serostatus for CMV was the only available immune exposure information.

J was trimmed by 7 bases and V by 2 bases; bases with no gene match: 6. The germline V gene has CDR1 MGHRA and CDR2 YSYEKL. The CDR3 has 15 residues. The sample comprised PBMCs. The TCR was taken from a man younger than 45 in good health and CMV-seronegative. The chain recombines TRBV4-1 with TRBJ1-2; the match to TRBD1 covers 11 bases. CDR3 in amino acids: CASSQPGQGAGGYTF. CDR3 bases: TGCGCCAGCAGCCAACCTGGACAGGGGGCCGGTGGCTACACCTTC.